Listed below are T cell receptor beta chains from one sample, sequenced in a study of control samples from healthy donors and cancer patients. Here immunoSEQ multiplex PCR was the method, and the copy in TCRdb shows in-frame clones only, minus some. The sample shows thousands of clones, 90% to 95% of them seen only once. Material: PBMCs. These TCRs come from a man between 60 and 70 years old with colorectal cancer. The CDR3 runs from the conserved cysteine through the conserved F or W. The D gene is left open where the match is weak. The listing skips clone size in some rows; elsewhere it reads once, few, many or a size class.

j_call: TRBJ2-3
clone_size: once
v_call: TRBV7-9
d_call: NA
cdr3_nt: TGTGCCAGCAGCAAAAGCACAGATACGCAGTATTTT
cdr3_aa: CASSKSTDTQYF

j_call: TRBJ1-6
clone_size: NA
v_call: TRBV3-1/TRBV3-2
d_call: NA
cdr3_nt: TGTGCCAGCAGCCAATATACGGGACAAGTAAATTCACCCCTCCACTTT
cdr3_aa: CASSQYTGQVNSPLHF

j_call: TRBJ1-6
clone_size: NA
v_call: TRBV5-5
d_call: TRBD1
cdr3_nt: TGTGCCAGCAGCTCGTGGGACAGGGTGGGTTCACCCCTCCACTTT
cdr3_aa: CASSSWDRVGSPLHF

j_call: TRBJ1-1
clone_size: few
v_call: TRBV19
d_call: NA
cdr3_nt: TGTGCCAGTAGTATCCCTCTTGTTCGCTCGGGGAACACTGAAGCTTTCTTT
cdr3_aa: CASSIPLVRSGNTEAFF

j_call: TRBJ1-3
clone_size: NA
v_call: TRBV15
d_call: NA
cdr3_nt: TGTGCCACCAGCGGACGTGGGGGGCATGGAAACACCATATATTTT
cdr3_aa: CATSGRGGHGNTIYF

j_call: TRBJ1-1
clone_size: few
v_call: TRBV11-2
d_call: NA
cdr3_nt: TGTGCCAGCAGCTTACCTAACACTGAAGCTTTCTTT
cdr3_aa: CASSLPNTEAFF

j_call: TRBJ2-1
clone_size: NA
v_call: TRBV18
d_call: NA
cdr3_nt: TGTGCCAGCTCACCTCTCAGGGGCTACAATGAGCAGTTCTTC
cdr3_aa: CASSPLRGYNEQFF

j_call: TRBJ1-2
clone_size: once
v_call: TRBV12-3/TRBV12-4
d_call: NA
cdr3_nt: TGTGCCAGCAGTCTCACCCCGGGCTATGGCTACACCTTC
cdr3_aa: CASSLTPGYGYTF

j_call: TRBJ2-2
clone_size: NA
v_call: TRBV28
d_call: TRBD2
cdr3_nt: TGTGCCAGCAGTTTAAAGGGGACTAGCGGGGATTCGAACACCGGGGAGCTGTTTTTT
cdr3_aa: CASSLKGTSGDSNTGELFF

j_call: TRBJ2-5
clone_size: NA
v_call: TRBV5-4
d_call: TRBD1
cdr3_nt: TGTGCCAGCACCAGGGACAGGGGGCCAGGTGGGGAGACCCAGTACTTC
cdr3_aa: CASTRDRGPGGETQYF

j_call: TRBJ2-5
clone_size: once
v_call: TRBV19
d_call: NA
cdr3_nt: TGTGCCAGTAGTAACAACCAAGAGACCCAGTACTTC
cdr3_aa: CASSNNQETQYF

j_call: TRBJ2-5
clone_size: NA
v_call: TRBV7-2
d_call: NA
cdr3_nt: TGTGCCAGCAGCTTAAGAGTTCAAGAGACCCAGTACTTC
cdr3_aa: CASSLRVQETQYF

j_call: TRBJ2-7
clone_size: NA
v_call: TRBV19
d_call: TRBD1
cdr3_nt: TGTGCCAGTAGTCCAGGGACAGTGGGTCACGAGCAGTACTTC
cdr3_aa: CASSPGTVGHEQYF

j_call: TRBJ1-5
clone_size: NA
v_call: TRBV15
d_call: NA
cdr3_nt: TGTGCCACCAGCAGAGATTTTCAGTATCAGCCCCAGCATTTT
cdr3_aa: CATSRDFQYQPQHF

j_call: TRBJ2-5
clone_size: NA
v_call: TRBV28
d_call: TRBD1
cdr3_nt: TGTGCCAGCAGTACGCCCTCAGGGGGCTCAGAGACCCAGTACTTC
cdr3_aa: CASSTPSGGSETQYF

j_call: TRBJ2-1
clone_size: NA
v_call: TRBV7-9
d_call: TRBD2
cdr3_nt: TGTGCCAGCAGCCCCCGGGGGGCCTACAATGAGCAGTTCTTC
cdr3_aa: CASSPRGAYNEQFF

j_call: TRBJ1-2
clone_size: NA
v_call: TRBV28
d_call: NA
cdr3_nt: TGTGCCAGCAGGACTACGGTGTTATCTATTGGCTACACCTTC
cdr3_aa: CASRTTVLSIGYTF

j_call: TRBJ1-5
clone_size: NA
v_call: TRBV6-5
d_call: TRBD1
cdr3_nt: TGTGCCAGCAGCAAGACAGGGTATAGCAATCAGCCCCAGCATTTT
cdr3_aa: CASSKTGYSNQPQHF

j_call: TRBJ1-6
clone_size: few
v_call: TRBV5-1
d_call: TRBD1
cdr3_nt: TGCGCCAGCAGCTCAGGGGGAACCGGGATATTCACACCCCTCCACTTT
cdr3_aa: CASSSGGTGIFTPLHF

j_call: TRBJ1-1
clone_size: NA
v_call: TRBV7-3
d_call: TRBD1
cdr3_nt: TGTGCCAGCAGCCGAACAGGGGGCCCGAACACTGAAGCTTTCTTT
cdr3_aa: CASSRTGGPNTEAFF

j_call: TRBJ2-3
clone_size: few
v_call: TRBV6-2/TRBV6-3
d_call: NA
cdr3_nt: TGTGCCAGCAGTTACGATTACAGGGAGGGCACAGATACGCAGTATTTT
cdr3_aa: CASSYDYREGTDTQYF

j_call: TRBJ2-4
clone_size: NA
v_call: TRBV4-2
d_call: TRBD2
cdr3_nt: TGTGCCAGCAGCCAAGTGGCGGGGGGTCTAGCGGAGAGCAAAAACATTCAGTACTTC
cdr3_aa: CASSQVAGGLAESKNIQYF

j_call: TRBJ2-1
clone_size: NA
v_call: TRBV24-1
d_call: NA
cdr3_nt: TGTGCCACCAGTGGGACTATCCGGAGCTCCTACAATGAGCAGTTCTTC
cdr3_aa: CATSGTIRSSYNEQFF

j_call: TRBJ1-2
clone_size: NA
v_call: TRBV5-4
d_call: NA
cdr3_nt: TGTGCCAGCAGTAATGGTGGAGGGTTGGAGTATGGCTACACCTTC
cdr3_aa: CASSNGGGLEYGYTF

j_call: TRBJ2-2
clone_size: NA
v_call: TRBV7-2
d_call: TRBD1
cdr3_nt: TGTGCCAGCAGCTTAGCGGGACAGGGTTGGAGCGGACTGAACACCGGGGAGCTGTTTTTT
cdr3_aa: CASSLAGQGWSGLNTGELFF

j_call: TRBJ2-7
clone_size: medium-sized
v_call: TRBV5-6
d_call: NA
cdr3_nt: TGTGCCAGCAGCTTCGCCAGGGGCGTTACTTATTACTCCTACGAGCAGTACTTC
cdr3_aa: CASSFARGVTYYSYEQYF

j_call: TRBJ1-5
clone_size: NA
v_call: TRBV12-3/TRBV12-4
d_call: NA
cdr3_nt: TGTGCCAGCAGTTACGGGGTCCCGCCCCAGCATTTT
cdr3_aa: CASSYGVPPQHF

j_call: TRBJ2-3
clone_size: NA
v_call: TRBV5-1
d_call: NA
cdr3_nt: TGCGCCAGCAGCTTCCTAGGGGATGCGACAGATACGCAGTATTTT
cdr3_aa: CASSFLGDATDTQYF

j_call: TRBJ2-7
clone_size: NA
v_call: TRBV2
d_call: NA
cdr3_nt: TGTGCCAGCAGTGACCGGGGCTACGAGCAGTACTTC
cdr3_aa: CASSDRGYEQYF

j_call: TRBJ1-3
clone_size: NA
v_call: TRBV7-9
d_call: NA
cdr3_nt: TGTGCCAGCAGCCATAACAGGGCTGGAAACACCATATATTTT
cdr3_aa: CASSHNRAGNTIYF

j_call: TRBJ1-1
clone_size: NA
v_call: TRBV27
d_call: NA
cdr3_nt: TGTGCCAGCAGTTTATCGTGGGCAGTTTCCAACACTGAAGCTTTCTTT
cdr3_aa: CASSLSWAVSNTEAFF

j_call: TRBJ1-5
clone_size: NA
v_call: TRBV19
d_call: TRBD1
cdr3_nt: TGTGCCAGTACACCAGGAGTCGGGACAGCTAGCAATCAGCCCCAGCATTTT
cdr3_aa: CASTPGVGTASNQPQHF

j_call: TRBJ1-1
clone_size: once
v_call: TRBV13
d_call: NA
cdr3_nt: TGTGCCAGCAGCTTATGGGGAGGGGGGAACACTGAAGCTTTCTTT
cdr3_aa: CASSLWGGGNTEAFF

j_call: TRBJ2-7
clone_size: few
v_call: TRBV9
d_call: NA
cdr3_nt: TGTGCCAGCAGCGTAGCGGGTTGGGATCCCTACGAGCAGTACTTC
cdr3_aa: CASSVAGWDPYEQYF

j_call: TRBJ1-2
clone_size: NA
v_call: TRBV5-6
d_call: NA
cdr3_nt: TGTGCCAGCAGCTTGGGAGCTTATGGCTACACCTTC
cdr3_aa: CASSLGAYGYTF

j_call: TRBJ1-1
clone_size: NA
v_call: TRBV6-5
d_call: TRBD1
cdr3_nt: TGTGCCAGCATTGGAACAGGGGATCACACTGAAGCTTTCTTT
cdr3_aa: CASIGTGDHTEAFF

j_call: TRBJ1-1
clone_size: NA
v_call: TRBV7-6
d_call: TRBD1
cdr3_nt: TGTGCCAGCAGCTTGGAGCCCGGGACAGGACTTCGTGAAGCTTTCTTT
cdr3_aa: CASSLEPGTGLREAFF

j_call: TRBJ2-5
clone_size: NA
v_call: TRBV7-3
d_call: TRBD2
cdr3_nt: TGTGCCAGCAGCTTAGGCCACGGGACTAGCGGGGGTGGGGAGACCCAGTACTTC
cdr3_aa: CASSLGHGTSGGGETQYF

j_call: TRBJ1-5
clone_size: NA
v_call: TRBV3-1/TRBV3-2
d_call: NA
cdr3_nt: TGTGCCAGCAGCGGACCAAATAGCAATCAGCCCCAGCATTTT
cdr3_aa: CASSGPNSNQPQHF

j_call: TRBJ1-5
clone_size: NA
v_call: TRBV6-5
d_call: NA
cdr3_nt: TGTGCCAGCAGCTCCTCCGGGGCCAATCAGCCCCAGCATTTT
cdr3_aa: CASSSSGANQPQHF

j_call: TRBJ1-2
clone_size: NA
v_call: TRBV28
d_call: NA
cdr3_nt: TGTGCCAGCCATAGTTTGGGTATAAACTATGGCTACACCTTC
cdr3_aa: CASHSLGINYGYTF

j_call: TRBJ1-1
clone_size: NA
v_call: TRBV2
d_call: NA
cdr3_nt: TGTGCCAGCAGTCTGACAGCGTTGGTCACTGAAGCTTTCTTT
cdr3_aa: CASSLTALVTEAFF

j_call: TRBJ1-2
clone_size: NA
v_call: TRBV2
d_call: NA
cdr3_nt: TGTGCCAGCAGTGTCACCTTTAAGGGGGATCGGTATGGCTACACCTTC
cdr3_aa: CASSVTFKGDRYGYTF

j_call: TRBJ1-1
clone_size: NA
v_call: TRBV3-1/TRBV3-2
d_call: NA
cdr3_nt: TGTGCCAGCAGCCGCCTTTTCAACCTTGGGAACACTGAAGCTTTCTTT
cdr3_aa: CASSRLFNLGNTEAFF

j_call: TRBJ2-3
clone_size: NA
v_call: TRBV19
d_call: NA
cdr3_nt: TGTGCCAGTAGTATCAGCGGGGGACGACAGGGGCCACTCAACACAGATACGCAGTATTTT
cdr3_aa: CASSISGGRQGPLNTDTQYF

j_call: TRBJ1-6
clone_size: NA
v_call: TRBV10-3
d_call: NA
cdr3_nt: TGTGCCATCAGTGAGTCTGACACACGGAATTCACCCCTCCACTTT
cdr3_aa: CAISESDTRNSPLHF

j_call: TRBJ1-1
clone_size: NA
v_call: TRBV6-5
d_call: NA
cdr3_nt: TGTGCCAGCAGTTACTCTAATTGGGTACGGAGGACTGAAGCTTTCTTT
cdr3_aa: CASSYSNWVRRTEAFF

j_call: TRBJ2-2
clone_size: NA
v_call: TRBV7-2
d_call: NA
cdr3_nt: TGTGCCAGCAAATCTACCGGACTGACGAACACCGGGGAGCTGTTTTTT
cdr3_aa: CASKSTGLTNTGELFF

j_call: TRBJ2-2
clone_size: NA
v_call: TRBV4-1
d_call: NA
cdr3_nt: TGCGCCAGCAGCCCCCCGCAGAACACCGGGGAGCTGTTTTTT
cdr3_aa: CASSPPQNTGELFF

j_call: TRBJ1-2
clone_size: NA
v_call: TRBV12-3/TRBV12-4
d_call: NA
cdr3_nt: TGTGCCAGCAGTTTAGTGGGGGGAGGAGGCTACACCTTC
cdr3_aa: CASSLVGGGGYTF

j_call: TRBJ2-5
clone_size: NA
v_call: TRBV7-6
d_call: NA
cdr3_nt: TGTGCCAGCAGCTTCCAGGGCTTCCAAGAGACCCAGTACTTC
cdr3_aa: CASSFQGFQETQYF

j_call: TRBJ1-5
clone_size: NA
v_call: TRBV7-8
d_call: TRBD1
cdr3_nt: TGTGCCAGCAGCTTAGGGGGGACAGGGTATGGCCAGCCCCAGCATTTT
cdr3_aa: CASSLGGTGYGQPQHF